These T cell receptor beta chains were read from a single sample in a study of cytomegalovirus exposure and HLA in healthy donors. TCRdb's table, derived via immunoSEQ multiplex PCR, lists solely in-frame clones and lacks some. Among about 190,000 clones, 60% to 80% were seen once, and the ten largest hold approximately 2%. What was sequenced was PBMCs. The receptors were sampled from a woman in her thirties in good health and CMV-seropositive. CDR3s include the opening cysteine and the closing phenylalanine or tryptophan. A D gene is named only where the DNA matches it firmly. Clone size appears in some rows only: once, few, many, or a class for an expanded clone.

j_call: TRBJ2-7; d_call: NA; clone_size: NA; v_call: TRBV27; cdr3_length: 13; cdr3_nt: TGTGCCAGCAGTGACAGGATCTCCTACGAGCAGTACTTC; cdr3_aa: CASSDRISYEQYF
j_call: TRBJ1-2; d_call: TRBD1; clone_size: NA; v_call: TRBV18; cdr3_length: 15; cdr3_nt: TGTGCCAGCTCCTTTCGGACAGGGGGCGACTATGGCTACACCTTC; cdr3_aa: CASSFRTGGDYGYTF
j_call: TRBJ1-4; d_call: TRBD1; clone_size: NA; v_call: TRBV7-9; cdr3_length: 14; cdr3_nt: TGTGCCAGCAGCTCAGACAGGGGACAAGAAAAACTGTTTTTT; cdr3_aa: CASSSDRGQEKLFF
j_call: TRBJ2-7; d_call: TRBD1; clone_size: NA; v_call: TRBV29-1; cdr3_length: 16; cdr3_nt: TGCAGCGTAGAGGATCCGGGACAGGGAAGCTCCTACGAGCAGTACTTC; cdr3_aa: CSVEDPGQGSSYEQYF
j_call: TRBJ2-7; d_call: TRBD1; clone_size: once; v_call: TRBV28; cdr3_length: 14; cdr3_nt: TGTGCCAGCAAGCGGGACAGGGGTCCCTACGAGCAGTACTTC; cdr3_aa: CASKRDRGPYEQYF
j_call: TRBJ2-5; d_call: TRBD2; clone_size: NA; v_call: TRBV28; cdr3_length: 14; cdr3_nt: TGTGCCAGCAGTTTGGGGGGGAATCAAGAGACCCAGTACTTC; cdr3_aa: CASSLGGNQETQYF
j_call: TRBJ2-3; d_call: NA; clone_size: NA; v_call: TRBV27; cdr3_length: 15; cdr3_nt: TGTGCCAGCATCCTTAGAGGACTCGGCACAGATACGCAGTATTTT; cdr3_aa: CASILRGLGTDTQYF
j_call: TRBJ2-7; d_call: TRBD2; clone_size: NA; v_call: TRBV5-1; cdr3_length: 17; cdr3_nt: TGCGCCAGCAGCTGGGGGACTAGCGGGAGTGTATCCTACGAGCAGTACTTC; cdr3_aa: CASSWGTSGSVSYEQYF
j_call: TRBJ1-3; d_call: NA; clone_size: NA; v_call: TRBV7-2; cdr3_length: 15; cdr3_nt: TGTGCCAGCAGGCTAGGTCCTATCTCTGGAAACACCATATATTTT; cdr3_aa: CASRLGPISGNTIYF
j_call: TRBJ2-7; d_call: TRBD1; clone_size: NA; v_call: TRBV7-8; cdr3_length: 15; cdr3_nt: TGTGCCAGCAGCTTGCAAGCGACAGGGGGCCACGAGCAGTACTTC; cdr3_aa: CASSLQATGGHEQYF
j_call: TRBJ1-5; d_call: NA; clone_size: NA; v_call: TRBV7-9; cdr3_length: 15; cdr3_nt: TGTGCCAGCAGCCGTACAGGCGATAGCAATCAGCCCCAGCATTTT; cdr3_aa: CASSRTGDSNQPQHF
j_call: TRBJ2-7; d_call: NA; clone_size: NA; v_call: TRBV2; cdr3_length: 12; cdr3_nt: TGTGCCACCGGCGGGGAGTACTACGAGCAGTACTTC; cdr3_aa: CATGGEYYEQYF
j_call: TRBJ2-1; d_call: TRBD2; clone_size: NA; v_call: TRBV4-3; cdr3_length: 17; cdr3_nt: TGCGCCAGCAGCCAAGTCCGGGGGGGGAGCGCCTACAATGAGCAGTTCTTC; cdr3_aa: CASSQVRGGSAYNEQFF
j_call: TRBJ2-7; d_call: TRBD2; clone_size: NA; v_call: TRBV28; cdr3_length: 15; cdr3_nt: TGTGCCAGCAGTTTATGGGGTAGCGGGGGTTACGAGCAGTACTTC; cdr3_aa: CASSLWGSGGYEQYF
j_call: TRBJ1-3; d_call: NA; clone_size: NA; v_call: TRBV7-2; cdr3_length: 17; cdr3_nt: TGTGCCAGCAGCCTCGCGCCGACCGGGACAACTGGAAACACCATATATTTT; cdr3_aa: CASSLAPTGTTGNTIYF
j_call: TRBJ2-7; d_call: NA; clone_size: NA; v_call: TRBV4-2; cdr3_length: 19; cdr3_nt: TGTGCCAGCAGCCTCCTGGAACTTCGAGGGGGGGGGCCGAATTACGAGCAGTACTTC; cdr3_aa: CASSLLELRGGGPNYEQYF
j_call: TRBJ1-3; d_call: NA; clone_size: NA; v_call: TRBV9; cdr3_length: 15; cdr3_nt: TGTGCCAGCAGCGTAAGCAGGGATACTGGAAACACCATATATTTT; cdr3_aa: CASSVSRDTGNTIYF
j_call: TRBJ2-7; d_call: TRBD2; clone_size: once; v_call: TRBV7-9; cdr3_length: 19; cdr3_nt: TGTGCCAGCAGCGTACGGGGGGGCCGCAATAGCGGGAGGGCCTACGAGCAGTACTTC; cdr3_aa: CASSVRGGRNSGRAYEQYF
j_call: TRBJ1-6; d_call: NA; clone_size: NA; v_call: TRBV7-8; cdr3_length: 15; cdr3_nt: TGTGCCAGCAGCCCACAGGGTTCCTATAATTCACCCCTCCACTTT; cdr3_aa: CASSPQGSYNSPLHF
j_call: TRBJ2-5; d_call: NA; clone_size: NA; v_call: TRBV6-1; cdr3_length: 11; cdr3_nt: TGTGCCAGCATCTACCAAGAGACCCAGTACTTC; cdr3_aa: CASIYQETQYF
j_call: TRBJ1-4; d_call: NA; clone_size: few; v_call: TRBV4-2; cdr3_length: 13; cdr3_nt: TGTGCCAGCAGCCAACAGAATAATGAAAAACTGTTTTTT; cdr3_aa: CASSQQNNEKLFF
j_call: TRBJ2-1; d_call: NA; clone_size: NA; v_call: TRBV10-3; cdr3_length: 13; cdr3_nt: TGTGCCATCAGTGACTCCTCCTACAATGAGCAGTTCTTC; cdr3_aa: CAISDSSYNEQFF
j_call: TRBJ2-3; d_call: TRBD2; clone_size: NA; v_call: TRBV18; cdr3_length: 17; cdr3_nt: TGTGCCAGCTCACCCCGAACGGCGGGAGGAAATCCAGATACGCAGTATTTT; cdr3_aa: CASSPRTAGGNPDTQYF
j_call: TRBJ2-3; d_call: TRBD2; clone_size: NA; v_call: TRBV5-1; cdr3_length: 15; cdr3_nt: TGCGCCAGCAGCTCTCCGGGGGGGTCCACAGATACGCAGTATTTT; cdr3_aa: CASSSPGGSTDTQYF
j_call: TRBJ2-7; d_call: TRBD1; clone_size: NA; v_call: TRBV5-6; cdr3_length: 14; cdr3_nt: TGTGCCAGCAGCTCGACAGGGACCATCTACGAGCAGTACTTC; cdr3_aa: CASSSTGTIYEQYF
j_call: TRBJ1-1; d_call: TRBD1; clone_size: NA; v_call: TRBV4-2; cdr3_length: 15; cdr3_nt: TGTGCCAGCAGCCTCCGGGACAGGGATGGATCTGAAGCTTTCTTT; cdr3_aa: CASSLRDRDGSEAFF
j_call: TRBJ2-7; d_call: TRBD2; clone_size: few; v_call: TRBV4-2; cdr3_length: 15; cdr3_nt: TGTGCCAGCAGCCCCAAAGGCTCGGGAGGCCACGAGCAGTACTTC; cdr3_aa: CASSPKGSGGHEQYF
j_call: TRBJ1-1; d_call: NA; clone_size: NA; v_call: TRBV7-2; cdr3_length: 12; cdr3_nt: TGTGCCAGCAGCTTTCGGGTGGGTCCGGCTTTCTTT; cdr3_aa: CASSFRVGPAFF
j_call: TRBJ1-1; d_call: NA; clone_size: NA; v_call: TRBV4-3; cdr3_length: 17; cdr3_nt: TGCGCCAGCAGCTCCACCAGGGGCGGAATGGTGAACACTGAAGCTTTCTTT; cdr3_aa: CASSSTRGGMVNTEAFF
j_call: TRBJ2-7; d_call: NA; clone_size: once; v_call: TRBV10-1; cdr3_length: 14; cdr3_nt: TGCGCCAGCACCTACAAACGGGGGTACCACGAGCAGTACTTC; cdr3_aa: CASTYKRGYHEQYF
j_call: TRBJ2-1; d_call: NA; clone_size: NA; v_call: TRBV6-5; cdr3_length: 15; cdr3_nt: TGTGCCAGCAGCATGTCCAAAACTCTGTACAATGAGCAGTTCTTC; cdr3_aa: CASSMSKTLYNEQFF
j_call: TRBJ2-5; d_call: TRBD2; clone_size: NA; v_call: TRBV4-3; cdr3_length: 17; cdr3_nt: TGCGCCAGCAGCCAAGATAAGGCTAGCGGCCTTCAAGAGACCCAGTACTTC; cdr3_aa: CASSQDKASGLQETQYF
j_call: TRBJ1-1; d_call: NA; clone_size: NA; v_call: TRBV10-3; cdr3_length: 15; cdr3_nt: TGTGCCATCAACGCCGGGGGAGGGGATGTCACTGAAGCTTTCTTT; cdr3_aa: CAINAGGGDVTEAFF
j_call: TRBJ2-5; d_call: NA; clone_size: NA; v_call: TRBV28; cdr3_length: 15; cdr3_nt: TGTGCCAGCAGAAAAACAGGGTTCAGTCAAGAGACCCAGTACTTC; cdr3_aa: CASRKTGFSQETQYF
j_call: TRBJ2-7; d_call: NA; clone_size: NA; v_call: TRBV7-2; cdr3_length: 12; cdr3_nt: TGTGCCAGCAGCTTTTTTAGGGGGGAGCAGTACTTC; cdr3_aa: CASSFFRGEQYF
j_call: TRBJ1-2; d_call: NA; clone_size: NA; v_call: TRBV5-1; cdr3_length: 15; cdr3_nt: TGCGCCAGCAGCTTGGATGCAGAAGCTAACTATGGCTACACCTTC; cdr3_aa: CASSLDAEANYGYTF
j_call: TRBJ2-7; d_call: NA; clone_size: once; v_call: TRBV2; cdr3_length: 14; cdr3_nt: TGTGCCAGCACGTGGTTAAGCGCGACCTACGAGCAGTACTTC; cdr3_aa: CASTWLSATYEQYF
j_call: TRBJ1-2; d_call: TRBD1; clone_size: NA; v_call: TRBV27; cdr3_length: 15; cdr3_nt: TGTGCCAGCAGCTCTCGAGGACAGGGACCGGGTGGCTACACCTTC; cdr3_aa: CASSSRGQGPGGYTF
j_call: TRBJ1-5; d_call: NA; clone_size: once; v_call: TRBV30; cdr3_length: 14; cdr3_nt: TGTGCCTGGAGTGTACTTGGGAGAAATCAGCCCCAGCATTTT; cdr3_aa: CAWSVLGRNQPQHF
j_call: TRBJ2-5; d_call: NA; clone_size: NA; v_call: TRBV30; cdr3_length: 13; cdr3_nt: TGTGCCTGGAGTGTAAGCTCCGGGGGGACCCAGTACTTC; cdr3_aa: CAWSVSSGGTQYF
j_call: TRBJ2-3; d_call: TRBD2; clone_size: few; v_call: TRBV7-2; cdr3_length: 15; cdr3_nt: TGTGCCAGCAGCTCCCACGGGACTAACACAGATACGCAGTATTTT; cdr3_aa: CASSSHGTNTDTQYF
j_call: TRBJ1-1; d_call: NA; clone_size: few; v_call: TRBV29-1; cdr3_length: 14; cdr3_nt: TGCAGCGTTGTGGCAGTGAGGGGCGGGGATGAAGCTTTCTTT; cdr3_aa: CSVVAVRGGDEAFF
j_call: TRBJ1-1; d_call: NA; clone_size: NA; v_call: TRBV7-9; cdr3_length: 14; cdr3_nt: TGTGCCAGCAGCTTAGGGGGGGGCGGCACTGAAGCTTTCTTT; cdr3_aa: CASSLGGGGTEAFF
j_call: TRBJ1-1; d_call: TRBD1; clone_size: NA; v_call: TRBV5-6; cdr3_length: 17; cdr3_nt: TGTGCCAGCAGCGTAGATAGGACAGGGACCCTCTTCTCTGAAGCTTTCTTT; cdr3_aa: CASSVDRTGTLFSEAFF
j_call: TRBJ2-3; d_call: NA; clone_size: NA; v_call: TRBV2; cdr3_length: 15; cdr3_nt: TGTGCCAGCATAGGGGTAGCGGAGATCACAGATACGCAGTATTTT; cdr3_aa: CASIGVAEITDTQYF
j_call: TRBJ2-6; d_call: TRBD1; clone_size: NA; v_call: TRBV5-1; cdr3_length: 17; cdr3_nt: TGCGCCAGCAGCTTGGGACAGGGGGCCCCTGGGGCCAACGTCCTGACTTTC; cdr3_aa: CASSLGQGAPGANVLTF
j_call: TRBJ1-3; d_call: NA; clone_size: NA; v_call: TRBV19; cdr3_length: 14; cdr3_nt: TGTGCCACTAACCCTGGGCCCGGCGGAAACACCATATATTTT; cdr3_aa: CATNPGPGGNTIYF
j_call: TRBJ1-6; d_call: NA; clone_size: few; v_call: TRBV6-1; cdr3_length: 13; cdr3_nt: TGTGCCAGCGGCTGGACAGCCAATTCACCCCTCCACTTT; cdr3_aa: CASGWTANSPLHF
j_call: TRBJ2-3; d_call: NA; clone_size: NA; v_call: TRBV7-2; cdr3_length: 16; cdr3_nt: TGTGCCAGCAGCCCCCAGGGGGGCCGTCGGGCAGATACGCAGTATTTT; cdr3_aa: CASSPQGGRRADTQYF
j_call: TRBJ1-4; d_call: NA; clone_size: NA; v_call: TRBV9; cdr3_length: 14; cdr3_nt: TGTGCCAGCAGCGTACTAGGAACTAATGAAAAACTGTTTTTT; cdr3_aa: CASSVLGTNEKLFF
j_call: TRBJ1-1; d_call: NA; clone_size: NA; v_call: TRBV28; cdr3_length: 18; cdr3_nt: TGTGCCAGCAGTTTCTCCGTGCCGACCGTATCAGGGAACACTGAAGCTTTCTTT; cdr3_aa: CASSFSVPTVSGNTEAFF
j_call: TRBJ2-1; d_call: NA; clone_size: few; v_call: TRBV7-6; cdr3_length: 15; cdr3_nt: TGTGCCAGCAGCTCTCGGGACTCCGGGTCCGGCGAGCAGTTCTTC; cdr3_aa: CASSSRDSGSGEQFF
j_call: TRBJ2-2; d_call: NA; clone_size: NA; v_call: TRBV15; cdr3_length: 14; cdr3_nt: TGTGCCACCAGCCCCCAGGGTGGTACCGGGGAGCTGTTTTTT; cdr3_aa: CATSPQGGTGELFF
j_call: TRBJ1-3; d_call: NA; clone_size: NA; v_call: TRBV13; cdr3_length: 16; cdr3_nt: TGTGCCAGCAGCTTAGGCCGGGGAGTCTCTGGAAACACCATATATTTT; cdr3_aa: CASSLGRGVSGNTIYF
j_call: TRBJ2-7; d_call: NA; clone_size: once; v_call: TRBV14; cdr3_length: 15; cdr3_nt: TGTGCCAGCAGCCGAGGCGTGGGGCGCTCCTACGAGCAGTACTTC; cdr3_aa: CASSRGVGRSYEQYF
j_call: TRBJ2-5; d_call: NA; clone_size: few; v_call: TRBV6-1; cdr3_length: 15; cdr3_nt: TGTGCCAGCAGTGAAGGTTGGTCCACGAGTTGGACCCAGTACTTC; cdr3_aa: CASSEGWSTSWTQYF
j_call: TRBJ2-7; d_call: TRBD1; clone_size: NA; v_call: TRBV2; cdr3_length: 14; cdr3_nt: TGTGCCAGCAGGAAGGGACAGGTCTCCTACGAGCAGTACTTC; cdr3_aa: CASRKGQVSYEQYF